A single sample gave rise to the 24 T cell receptor beta chains below, sequenced in a study of tumor-infiltrating lymphocytes in primary liver carcinoma. Co-extraction yielded RNA and DNA from roughly 21-30 mg of unsorted bulk tissue. The authors made TCR beta cDNA from around 500 ng total RNA with a constant-region primer. What produced the TCR beta libraries was three nested multiplex PCR rounds using slightly modified ARM-PCR. A C-beta reverse primer and TRBV1-TRBV30 forward primers served in each of the first two PCR rounds, at 10 cycles apiece. TCRdb processed the multiplex PCR reads anew with MiXCR; each CDR3 protein has one entry. The sample has approximately 120,000 distinct CDR3 sequences; under 65% are singletons. Sequencing was performed on liver tumor tissue from sampling region 3. The subset is: tumor region T3, left-lateral pole. All receptors derive from a woman aged 55-69 years with primary liver carcinoma and hepatitis B virus infection.

J is TRBJ2-2 and V is TRBV11-2, with D possibly being TRBD1 (5 bases). Germline V gives CDR1 SGHAT, CDR2 FQNNGV. This CDR3 contains 14 residues. V was clipped by 6 bases and J by 7 bases, with 15 bases between them. CDR3 region: CASSPTQDIGELFF. DNA of the CDR3: TGTGCCAGCAGTCCAACCCAGGACATCGGGGAGCTGTTTTTT.

A remark on this clonotype: A read error is possible here, since a much larger clone lies one base away. The chain uses TRBV6-5 and TRBJ1-1, with D perhaps TRBD1 (5 bases). The germline V gene encodes CDR1 MNHEY and CDR2 SVGAGI. CDR3 length: 13 residues. CDR3 nucleotide sequence: TGTACCAGCAGTTACGGGGGGGGGTCAAGGGCTTTCTTT. It yields the protein CTSSYGGGSRAFF.

By share, this clonotype ranks as medium-sized. The chain couples TRBV6-5 to TRBJ2-3, with D possibly being TRBD2 (7 bases). The CDR3 consists of 14 residues. Germline V lookup: CDR1 MNHEY, CDR2 SVGAGI. V was clipped by 8 bases and J by 4 bases, with 16 bases between them. CDR3 residues: CASRGGGRADTQYF. As DNA, the CDR3 is TGTGCCAGCCGGGGAGGGGGGCGCGCAGATACGCAGTATTTT.

As concerns this clonotype: Sequence at one end of the junction differs from germline and may be a read error. This chain links TRBV12-3 or TRBV12-4 with TRBJ2-2; D remains unclear. The CDR3 is made up of 13 amino acids. The CDR3 spells CANSLTGAKELFF. For the CDR3, the DNA is TGTGCCAACAGTTTAACCGGAGCCAAGGAGCTGTTTTTT.

This clonotype occurred once. A read error may account for a junction end that differs from germline. The chain is built from TRBV12-3 or TRBV12-4 and TRBJ2-1; TRBD2 aligns across 10 bases. This CDR3 spans 15 amino acids. The CDR3 loop is CANSLFASGSYEQFF. The CDR3 nucleotides are TGCGCCAACAGTTTATTCGCTAGCGGGAGCTATGAGCAGTTCTTC.

To note about this clonotype: A much larger clonotype is one base distant, so this may be a read error. The chain has TRBV7-8 and TRBJ1-2; 7 positions agree with TRBD1. The V segment lost 2 bases and the J segment 8 bases; nucleotides outside the gene matches: 11. The CDR3 extends over 15 amino acids. Germline V gene sequence: CDR1 SGHVS, CDR2 FQNEAQ. CDR3 in DNA: TGTGCCAGCAGCTTAAAGGACAGGCCGTTCGGGGGCTACACCTTC. Translated: CASSLKDRPFGGYTF.

For this clonotype: Sequence at one end of the junction differs from germline and may be a read error. The chain combines TRBV11-2 with TRBJ2-3; D is ambiguous. Germline-derived CDR1 and CDR2 are SGHAT and FQNNGV. The CDR3 runs 16 residues. The CDR3 spells CAGSLAGRAITDTQYF. In DNA form, the CDR3 reads TGTGCCGGCAGCTTAGCCGGACGGGCGATCACAGATACGCAATATTTT.

Ten or more counts support this clonotype. CDR3: CASSYKGVQTQYF. The DNA of the CDR3 is TGTGCCAGCAGTTACAAGGGGGTACAGACCCAGTACTTC. The chain couples TRBV6-5 to TRBJ2-5; D perhaps matches TRBD1 (6 bases). This CDR3 spans 13 amino acids. Germline loops: CDR1 MNHEY, CDR2 SVGAGI. Trimming left V 2 bases short and J 6 bases short, with 10 bases between.

Ten or more counts support this clonotype. This chain joins TRBV6-6 and TRBJ1-4; a weak D match, TRBD1 (5 bases). Germline V gene lookup returns CDR1 MNHNY and CDR2 SVGAGI (reference sequence). The CDR3 covers 14 residues. V shed 6 bases and J shed 8 bases, with 16 bases lying between them. The CDR3 DNA is TGTGCCAGCAGCACATCGCGAGGGGTAGAAAAACTGTTTTTT. Protein: CASSTSRGVEKLFF.

This clonotype was counted ten times or more. J is TRBJ2-5 and V is TRBV6-2 or TRBV6-3; 10 bases agree with TRBD1. Looked up from germline, CDR1 is MNHEY and CDR2 is SVGEGT. The CDR3 covers 17 residues. J gave up 1 base and V 6 bases, and 11 bases lay outside the gene matches. The DNA for the CDR3 is TGTGCCAGCAGGGGGGATTCCGGGACAGGGGTCCAAGAGACCCAGTACTTC. This translates into CASRGDSGTGVQETQYF.

At least ten counts were recorded for this clonotype. This sequence joins TRBV5-1 and TRBJ1-1; the D is unclear. Trimming removed 3 bases from V and 5 bases from J, with 11 bases in between. Germline V gene data show CDR1 as SGHRS and CDR2 as YFSETQ. CDR3 size: 13 residues. CDR3: CASSSDLGTEAFF. The CDR3 DNA is TGCGCCAGCAGCTCAGACCTAGGGACTGAAGCTTTCTTT. Supplemented by reference TRBV5-1 and TRBJ1-1, the full variable domain reads KAGVTQTPRYLIKTRGQQVTLSCSPISGHRSVSWYQQTPGQGLQFLFEYFSETQRNKGNFPGRFSGRQFSNSRSEMNVSTLELGDSALYLCASSSDLGTEAFFGQGTRLTVV.

This chain connects TRBV11-2 to TRBJ2-1, with D perhaps matching TRBD2 (7 bases). V was pared by 8 bases and J by 5 bases, with 25 bases between. The CDR3 is made up of 17 amino acids. Germline CDR1 and CDR2: SGHAT and FQNNGV. The CDR3 reads CASDSRGARTMDNEQFF. CDR3 nucleotides: TGTGCCAGCGACTCCCGGGGGGCGCGGACCATGGACAATGAGCAGTTCTTC. Combining the CDR3 with reference TRBV11-2 and TRBJ2-1 gives the whole variable domain EAGVAQSPRYKIIEKRQSVAFWCNPISGHATLYWYQQILGQGPKLLIQFQNNGVVDDSQLPKDRFSAERLKGVDSTLKIQPAKLEDSAVYLCASDSRGARTMDNEQFFGPGTRLTVL.

This clonotype was observed a few times. The CDR3, as DNA: TGTGCCAGCAGTTCCCTTAGCGGGAATCGTAGAACGCAGTATTTT. Encoded protein: CASSSLSGNRRTQYF. The V call is TRBV12-3 or TRBV12-4, the J call TRBJ2-3; 8 bases are a match to TRBD2. This CDR3 spans 15 amino acids. J was trimmed by 9 bases and V by 4 bases; bases with no gene match: 12.

Points on this clonotype: Germline and junction disagree at one end, which may indicate a read error. This chain joins TRBV5-5 and TRBJ1-3; D might be TRBD1 (5 bases). Looked up from germline, CDR1 is SGHKS and CDR2 is YYEKEE (reference sequence). The CDR3 runs 15 residues. CDR3 sequence reads: CASTRGKSFGNTIYF. CDR3 in DNA: TGTGCCAGCACTCGGGGGAAAAGCTTTGGAAACACCATATATTTC.

The sample holds a few counts of this clonotype. A junction end diverges from the germline sequence, so it may reflect a read error. This CDR3 is CTSSLDPSGRYGYTF. For the CDR3, the DNA is TGTACCAGCAGCTTAGATCCCTCAGGGAGGTATGGCTACACCTTC. V and J are TRBV11-2 and TRBJ1-2; weak D call: TRBD1 (5 bases). CDR1 and CDR2 (germline): SGHAT, FQNNGV. This CDR3 has 15 amino acids.

About this clonotype: An end of the junction differs from the germline gene, which may be a read error. The gene calls are TRBV12-3 or TRBV12-4 and TRBJ2-7; no definite D call. CDR3 length equals 14 residues. The CDR3 DNA reads TGTGACAGCAGTCAGGAGCAGTTAACCTACGAGCAGTACTTC. Amino acid sequence: CDSSQEQLTYEQYF.

In regard to this clonotype: A junction boundary mismatches the germline segment, possibly from a read error. The gene calls are TRBV11-2 and TRBJ2-1; TRBD2 might be the D (5 bases). This CDR3 is built from 14 residues. CDR1 and CDR2 from the germline V gene are SGHAT and FQNNGV. This CDR3 is CAGSLEGSIGEQFF. In DNA, the CDR3 is TGTGCCGGCAGCTTAGAGGGAAGTATCGGTGAGCAGTTCTTC.

On this clonotype: A junction boundary mismatches the germline segment, possibly from a read error. The chain employs TRBV11-2 and TRBJ2-4; the match to TRBD2 covers 11 bases. Germline values: CDR1 SGHAT, CDR2 FQNNGV. CDR3 length: 19 amino acids. This CDR3 is CARSPRLAGGSRIKNIQYF. CDR3 nucleotides: TGTGCCCGCAGCCCTCGATTAGCGGGAGGGTCTCGGATCAAAAACATTCAGTACTTC.

This chain links TRBV11-3 with TRBJ2-5; D may be TRBD2 (6 bases). The CDR3 runs 13 residues. Germline CDR1 SGHNT, CDR2 YENEEA. Trimming removed 4 bases from V and 10 bases from J, with 16 bases in between. The DNA of the CDR3 is TGTGCCAGCAGCTCTACGGGAAGGGAGGTCCAGTACTTC. Protein product: CASSSTGREVQYF. The full variable domain, completed using reference TRBV11-3 and TRBJ2-5, is EAGVVQSPRYKIIEKKQPVAFWCNPISGHNTLYWYLQNLGQGPELLIRYENEEAVDDSQLPKDRFSAERLKGVDSTLKIQPAELGDSAVYLCASSSTGREVQYFGPGTRLLVL.

About this clonotype: The junction and the germline gene differ at one end; a read error may be behind it. The rearrangement joins TRBV11-2 to TRBJ2-3, with 9 bases identical to TRBD1. CDR1 and CDR2 (germline): SGHAT, FQNNGV. This CDR3 has 16 amino acids. CDR3 sequence reads: CAISSTPLQGADTQYF. CDR3 DNA: TGTGCCATCAGCTCAACCCCGTTACAGGGGGCAGATACGCAGTACTTT.

This clonotype was seen at least ten times. This sequence joins TRBV29-1 and TRBJ2-3; TRBD1 aligns across 9 bases. There are 12 residues in the CDR3. V was clipped by 7 bases and J by 6 bases; unmatched bases: 5. Per germline, CDR1 SQVTM and CDR2 ANQGSEA. For the CDR3, the DNA is TGCAGCGCCGACAGGGGGGACGATACGCAGTATTTT. This encodes CSADRGDDTQYF.

With respect to this clonotype: A junction end diverges from the germline sequence, so it may reflect a read error. This CDR3 is CASSSRLGQTYERYF. CDR3 sequence (DNA): TGTGCCAGCAGCTCTCGCCTGGGACAGACTTACGAGCGGTACTTC. The rearrangement joins TRBV11-2 to TRBJ2-7; the match to TRBD1 covers 7 bases. In germline, CDR1 is SGHAT, CDR2 FQNNGV. The CDR3 sequence is 15 residues long.

Comments on this clonotype: A read error may be the cause here, since a much bigger clone is one base away. The V call is TRBV5-1, the J call TRBJ1-1, with 7 bases matching TRBD1. Germline CDR1 SGHRS, CDR2 YFSETQ. This CDR3 has 15 residues. DNA for the CDR3: TGCGCCAGCAGCGCGCGACAGGGCCGGAACACTGAATCTTTCTTT. It translates to CASSARQGRNTESFF. The entire variable domain, with the rest obtained from reference TRBV5-1 and TRBJ1-1, is as follows: KAGVTQTPRYLIKTRGQQVTLSCSPISGHRSVSWYQQTPGQGLQFLFEYFSETQRNKGNFPGRFSGRQFSNSRSEMNVSTLELGDSALYLCASSARQGRNTESFFGQGTRLTVV.

Details on this clonotype: This CDR3 fails to terminate in the conserved phenylalanine or tryptophan, so it likely reflects a read error. The V call is TRBV14, the J call TRBJ2-6; no reliable D call. There are 13 residues in the CDR3. Looked up from germline, CDR1 is SGHDN and CDR2 is FVKESK. The CDR3 spells CASSPPGVNVLTL. CDR3 bases: TGTGCCAGCAGCCCGCCTGGGGTCAACGTCCTGACTTTA.